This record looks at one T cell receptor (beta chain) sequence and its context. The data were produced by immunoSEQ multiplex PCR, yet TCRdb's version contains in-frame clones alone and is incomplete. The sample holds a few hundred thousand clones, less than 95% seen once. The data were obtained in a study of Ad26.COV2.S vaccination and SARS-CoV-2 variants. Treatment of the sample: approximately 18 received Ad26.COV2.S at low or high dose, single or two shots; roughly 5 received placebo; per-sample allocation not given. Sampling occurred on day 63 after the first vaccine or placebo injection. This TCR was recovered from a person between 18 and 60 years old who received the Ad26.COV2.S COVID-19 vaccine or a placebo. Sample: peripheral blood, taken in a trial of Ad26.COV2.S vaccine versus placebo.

The CDR3 sequence is CASSRNGLAGPYEQYF. The CDR3, as DNA: TGTGCCAGCTCCCGGAACGGTCTAGCGGGCCCCTACGAGCAGTACTTC. This chain links TRBV18 with TRBJ2-7; 8 positions match TRBD2. V lost 6 bases, J lost 2 bases, and 12 bases stayed unmatched. The CDR3 sequence is 16 residues long. CDR1 is KGHSH and CDR2 is LQKENI in the germline V gene.